Each of the 27 T cell receptor beta chains below was sequenced from the same sample in a study of identical twins. TCRdb re-derived calls from the 5' RACE reads in MiXCR, one entry per CDR3 protein. The repertoire consists of hundreds of thousands of distinct CDR3 sequences, with less than 8% occurring once and the leading ten covering around 2.1%. A further study also used this sample, focusing on yellow fever vaccine responses in identical twins.

The sequenced material came from memory (CD45RO+) T cells sorted from blood. All receptors derive from a woman aged 18-29 years in good health.

This clonotype was observed many times. The chain combines TRBV11-2 with TRBJ2-3, with D unclear. The V gene lost 1 base and the J gene lost 2 bases, with 13 bases spanning the gap. Germline V lookup: CDR1 SGHAT, CDR2 FQNNGV. The CDR3 loop spans 16 amino acids. The CDR3 region has the DNA TGTGCCAGCAGCTTAGTGTTGGGCGCTCTCACAGATACGCAGTATTTT. Protein: CASSLVLGALTDTQYF.

This clonotype turned up a few times. The genes are TRBV12-3 or TRBV12-4 and TRBJ2-7; the match to TRBD2 covers 10 bases. V was pared by 10 bases and J by 4 bases, with 7 bases of the junction left unmatched. There are 13 residues in the CDR3. The CDR3 is CATPGTSEYEQYF. The CDR3 DNA reads as TGTGCCACCCCCGGGACTAGCGAGTACGAGCAGTACTTC.

There are many counts of this clonotype. The gene calls are TRBV20-1 and TRBJ2-1, with a weak D call TRBD1 (5 bases). The germline CDR1 and CDR2 sequences are DFQATT and SNEGSKA (reference sequence). Trimming shortened V by 6 bases and J by 3 bases, and 15 bases separated the two germline ends. The length of the CDR3 is 14 residues. The CDR3 sequence: CSANLQADYNEQFF. In DNA, the CDR3 is TGCAGTGCCAATCTACAGGCTGACTACAATGAGCAGTTCTTC.

The rearrangement links TRBV4-2 to TRBJ2-7; unclear D gene. Germline-derived CDR1 and CDR2 are LGHNA and YNFKEQ. CDR3 size: 12 residues. The V gene lost 9 bases and the J gene lost 3 bases, with 12 bases spanning the gap. The CDR3 loop reads CARGAGIYEQYF. In DNA, the CDR3 is TGTGCCAGGGGCGCCGGAATCTACGAGCAGTACTTC.

The sample holds many counts of this clonotype. This sequence joins TRBV5-1 and TRBJ1-1; D gene ambiguous. The CDR3 is 13 residues long. The germline V gene encodes CDR1 SGHRS and CDR2 YFSETQ. Trimming stripped 3 bases from V and 3 bases from J, with 9 bases between. CDR3 sequence: CASSSTRDTEAFF. The CDR3 DNA follows: TGCGCCAGCAGCTCTACGAGAGACACTGAAGCTTTCTTT.

This clonotype was picked up many times. This chain uses TRBV10-3 with TRBJ2-2; maybe TRBD2 (5 bases). The CDR3 is 12 amino acids. The V and J ends lost 8 bases and 7 bases respectively, with 11 bases between them. CDR1 and CDR2 from the germline V gene are ENHRY and SYGVKD. This CDR3 is CAIGGAVGELFF. CDR3 DNA: TGTGCCATCGGAGGCGCCGTCGGGGAGCTGTTTTTT.

This clonotype has ten or more counts. V is TRBV28 and J is TRBJ2-4, with 9 bases identical to TRBD1. Trimming took 1 base from V and 4 from J; bases not matched to a gene: 5. There are 16 residues in the CDR3. CDR1 MDHEN and CDR2 SYDVKM come from the germline V gene. This CDR3 reads CASSLSGTGWKNIQYF. The DNA of the CDR3 is TGTGCCAGCAGTTTATCCGGGACAGGGTGGAAAAACATTCAGTACTTC.

The table lists this clonotype with many counts. The chain uses TRBV6-1 and TRBJ2-5; 9 bases fit TRBD1. The CDR3 spans 14 residues. The junction had 4 bases not matched to a gene; V was cut back by 6 bases and J by 2 bases. In germline, CDR1 is MNHNS, CDR2 SASEGT. CDR3 nucleotide sequence: TGTGCCAGCAGGGGACAGGGAAAGCAAGAGACCCAGTACTTC. It translates to CASRGQGKQETQYF.

This clonotype was detected only a few times. The rearrangement uses TRBV6-1 and TRBJ1-1; D is unresolved. V lost 4 bases to trimming and J lost 1 base, with 10 bases between them. Germline V gene data show CDR1 as MNHNS and CDR2 as SASEGT. This CDR3 is built from 14 residues. DNA for the CDR3: TGTGCCAGCAGTGTTGCCCCCTGGAACACTGAAGCTTTCTTT. It yields the protein CASSVAPWNTEAFF.

The rearrangement links TRBV7-9 to TRBJ2-2, with a possible D match to TRBD2 (5 bases). The germline gives CDR1 SEHNR, CDR2 FQNEAQ (reference sequence). The CDR3 runs 16 residues. Trimming left V 1 base short and J 1 base short, with 10 bases between. CDR3 DNA: TGTGCCAGCAGCTTAGTTCTCGGGGTGAACACCGGGGAGCTGTTTTTT. Amino acid sequence: CASSLVLGVNTGELFF.

This clonotype turned up a few times. This chain uses TRBV12-3 or TRBV12-4 with TRBJ2-7; 10 bases agree with TRBD2. This CDR3 has 15 residues. J gave up 2 bases and V 6 bases, and 7 bases lay outside the gene matches. CDR3 bases: TGTGCCAGCAGCGACCTAGCGGGGGCCGCCTACGAGCAGTACTTC. This translates into CASSDLAGAAYEQYF.

This clonotype turned up a few times. This chain links TRBV20-1 with TRBJ1-2; 9 positions agree with TRBD1. Trimming at V came to 1 base and at J to 10 bases, leaving 19 bases not matched to a gene. CDR1 and CDR2 from the germline V gene are DFQATT and SNEGSKA (reference sequence). CDR3 length equals 17 residues. In DNA, the CDR3 is TGCAGTGCTAGAGTGGGTCTTGGGACAGGGCCTACGACGCCCTACACCTTC. Protein product: CSARVGLGTGPTTPYTF.

The gene calls are TRBV5-6 and TRBJ1-1; tentatively, D is TRBD1 (6 bases). The V gene lost 0 bases and the J gene lost 8 bases, with 17 bases spanning the gap. CDR3 size: 15 residues. Per germline, CDR1 SGHDT and CDR2 YYEEEE. The CDR3 sequence is CASSLGPTGLSEAFF. CDR3 DNA sequence: TGTGCCAGCAGCTTGGGACCTACAGGGTTGAGCGAAGCTTTCTTT.

This clonotype was seen many times. J is TRBJ1-1 and V is TRBV12-3 or TRBV12-4, with D possibly being TRBD1 (5 bases). V lost 1 base and J 4 bases, leaving 10 bases between the germline ends. CDR3 size: 14 residues. CDR3 loop: CASSLVGVSTEAFF. As DNA, the CDR3 is TGTGCCAGCAGTTTAGTAGGGGTATCCACTGAAGCTTTCTTT.

This clonotype was detected only a few times. The chain joins TRBV20-1 to TRBJ2-5, with D unresolved. Germline V lookup: CDR1 DFQATT, CDR2 SNEGSKA (reference sequence). Deletions cut 3 bases from V and 5 bases from J, with 7 bases between. The CDR3 has 11 residues. The DNA for the CDR3 is TGCAGTGCTAGGCCCCAGGAGACCCAGTACTTC. It codes for CSARPQETQYF.

This clonotype has just a few counts. This chain joins TRBV9 and TRBJ2-2; 10 bases line up with TRBD2. With 0 bases clipped from V and 4 bases from J, the junction kept 3 bases outside the gene matches. CDR1 is SGDLS and CDR2 is YYNGEE in the germline V gene. The CDR3 sequence is 16 residues long. In DNA form, the CDR3 reads TGTGCCAGCAGCGTAGAACTAGCGGGGCTCACCGGGGAGCTGTTTTTT. It translates to CASSVELAGLTGELFF.

This clonotype has ten or more counts. The chain couples TRBV12-3 or TRBV12-4 to TRBJ2-1; TRBD2 is a possible D gene (5 bases). Trimming left V 6 bases short and J 0 bases short, with 15 bases between. CDR3 length: 16 residues. The CDR3 coding sequence is TGTGCCAGCAGCCCTAGACTAAAGAGCTCCTACAATGAGCAGTTCTTC. It codes for CASSPRLKSSYNEQFF.

The V call is TRBV11-2, the J call TRBJ2-2; D not resolved. Looked up from germline, CDR1 is SGHAT and CDR2 is FQNNGV. CDR3 length: 14 residues. With 2 bases removed from V and 1 base from J, the gap between germline ends came to 5 bases. The CDR3 loop is CASSLLRNTGELFF. The CDR3 nucleotides read TGTGCCAGCAGCTTACTTAGGAACACCGGGGAGCTGTTTTTT.

Worth noting for this clonotype: Relative to the germline gene, one junction end is altered; a read error may explain this. The chain combines TRBV11-2 with TRBJ2-6; either TRBD1 or TRBD2 may supply D (6 bases each). Germline CDR1 and CDR2: SGHAT and FQNNGV. The CDR3 spans 18 residues. This CDR3 is CASSLVGGDTTGANVLSF. CDR3 DNA: TGTGCCAGCAGCTTAGTGGGTGGGGATACCACGGGGGCCAACGTCCTGTCTTTC. Filled out from reference TRBV11-2 and TRBJ2-6, the complete variable domain reads EAGVAQSPRYKIIEKRQSVAFWCNPISGHATLYWYQQILGQGPKLLIQFQNNGVVDDSQLPKDRFSAERLKGVDSTLKIQPAKLEDSAVYLCASSLVGGDTTGANVLSFGAGSRLTVL.

The table lists this clonotype with many counts. V gene TRBV2 combines with J gene TRBJ1-5; D is perhaps TRBD1 (6 bases). CDR3 size: 14 residues. CDR1 and CDR2 (germline): SNHLY, FYNNEI. V was clipped by 3 bases and J by 9 bases, with 15 bases between them. CDR3 sequence (DNA): TGTGCCAGCAGTGAGACGGCAGGGGAAAGGCCCCAGCATTTT. Translated: CASSETAGERPQHF.

V and J are TRBV20-1 and TRBJ2-7; D is undetermined. V lost 0 bases, J lost 3 bases, and 12 bases lay in between. The V gene's germline CDR1 is DFQATT and CDR2 SNEGSKA (reference sequence). CDR3 length: 14 amino acids. The CDR3 is CSARDSGSYYEQYF. The CDR3 nucleotides read TGCAGTGCTAGAGATAGTGGTAGTTACTACGAGCAGTACTTC.

This clonotype occurred many times. The chain couples TRBV5-4 to TRBJ2-1, with 8 bases that match TRBD2. Trimming cost V 4 bases and J 5 bases; bases outside gene matches: 14. The germline V gene has CDR1 SGHNT and CDR2 YYREEE (reference sequence). This CDR3 is 17 amino acids long. CDR3 protein: CASSRTTGTRAHNEQFF. CDR3 nucleotides: TGTGCCAGCAGCCGTACAACCGGGACTAGGGCCCACAATGAGCAGTTCTTC.

This clonotype was found many times. This sequence joins TRBV10-2 and TRBJ2-3, with a possible D match to TRBD2 (6 bases). Germline V gene lookup returns CDR1 WSHSY and CDR2 SAAADI. Between the trimmed V and J ends, which lost 6 bases and 6 bases, there was a span of 19 bases. This CDR3 spans 15 amino acids. In DNA form, the CDR3 reads TGCGCCAGCAGCGATAAGTATACTAGCAAGGATACGCAGTATTTT. It translates to CASSDKYTSKDTQYF.

The chain employs TRBV2 and TRBJ2-2; TRBD2 aligns across 10 bases. Germline assignment: CDR1 SNHLY and CDR2 FYNNEI. Losses at the gene ends were 4 bases for V and 5 bases for J; bases not matched to a gene: 7. The CDR3 has 16 residues. The CDR3 coding sequence is TGTGCCAGCAGTGGGAATAGCGGGGGGCTAACCGGGGAGCTGTTTTTT. Encoded protein: CASSGNSGGLTGELFF.

This clonotype was counted ten times or more. J is TRBJ2-1 and V is TRBV20-1; maybe TRBD2 (6 bases). Trimming pared 6 bases from V and 1 base from J, leaving 16 bases between. The CDR3 sequence is 15 residues long. Germline V gene lookup returns CDR1 DFQATT and CDR2 SNEGSKA (reference sequence). CDR3 sequence reads: CSALSGLPSYNEQFF. In DNA form, the CDR3 reads TGCAGTGCACTCAGCGGGCTTCCTTCCTACAATGAGCAGTTCTTC.

This rearrangement joins TRBV19 to TRBJ2-1, with TRBD2 as a possible D gene (5 bases). Trimming pared 6 bases from V and 5 bases from J, leaving 11 bases between. This CDR3 has 13 residues. Germline V gene data show CDR1 as LNHDA and CDR2 as SQIVND (reference sequence). CDR3 coding DNA: TGTGCCAGTAGCACTAGATCCCACAATGAGCAGTTCTTC. Translated: CASSTRSHNEQFF.

The sample holds many counts of this clonotype. CDR3 bases: TGTGCCACCAGCAGAGATCCCCTAGCGGGAAGGGATACGCAGTATTTT. This encodes CATSRDPLAGRDTQYF. The J gene is TRBJ2-3, the V gene TRBV15, with 9 bases identical to TRBD2. The CDR3 sequence is 16 residues long. From germline, CDR1 is LNHNV and CDR2 YYDKDF (reference sequence). The ends lost 0 bases at V and 6 bases at J; junction bases unmatched: 7.